A single T cell receptor (beta chain) is shown here with its context. Its target antigen remains unknown. No base quality information exists; no much larger clone differs at one position. This sample was taken from a study of shared clonotypes between healthy human individuals (TCRdb year 2020). A note on the overall study: A couple of women and a few men aged 18 to 49 years were included in the cohort. Each donor's leukapheresis produced roughly between roughly 0.9 and 9 billion PBMCs. Per donor, three plates each were used for CD4 naive and CD4 memory, two for CD8 naive, and one for CD8 memory. To estimate repertoire size and how much clonotype sharing occurs between individuals, the study deeply sequenced the blood TCR repertoires of several healthy adults. To increase sequencing depth and limit assay-specific biases, different laboratories used diverse techniques to prepare libraries and sequence TCR repertoires.

Using the deep immunoSEQ assay, TCR CDR3 regions were amplified from genomic DNA by multiplex PCR. Extracted genomic DNA from each cell subset was distributed evenly across all wells of several immunoSEQ 96-well plates, and each plate was treated as a replicate. For sorted subsets, around 200 ng genomic DNA, equal to 25,000 to 35,000 T cell genomes, was loaded into each replicate PCR. Purified libraries were quantified with a Qubit 3.0 fluorometer, sized on a Bioanalyzer 2100, and re-quantified with the KAPA Library Quantification kit. Each immunoSEQ 96-well plate was sequenced on its own single-read 150-cycle Illumina NextSeq 550 flow cell. From the authors' description of their analysis: The immunoSEQ output contained only junctional sequences without quality scores, so filtering could not match that applied to full-length reads. To assign V/J genes and CDR3, sequences were annotated using PyIR, a Python wrapper for IgBLAST v1.9, with IMGT germline references. Any read was removed if the V/J assignment was weak (E-value above 1e-6), the CDR3 was missing, or the read contained stop codons, out-of-frame junctions, or ambiguous translated residues. A V3J clonotype was defined by an identical inferred V gene, J gene, and CDR3 amino acid sequence. The percentage overlap between two repertoires was calculated by dividing the number of shared unique clonotypes by the size of the smaller repertoire. RTK rarefaction, the Chao1 estimator, and Recon v2.1 estimates of unobserved clonotypes were used to assess repertoire richness. Generation probabilities for all TCRbeta clonotypes obtained by the gDNA method from four donors were computed using OLGA. TCRdb stores this immuneACCESS table with in-frame sequences only. Part of the clones is absent; in the studies checked, under half of the shortfall reflects unresolved V genes, and no reason is known for the rest. The V and J calls and clone size are taken from that table; D and trimming were inferred from the DNA. Within this sample are roughly 2.5 million clones, with 85% to 95% of them counted one time only. The ten largest clones capture roughly 0.14% of the sample.

The donors were healthy, HIV-negative adults who had no recently reported acute infections or vaccinations. All donors were Caucasian adults living in Nashville, Tennessee, USA. Magnetic negative selection was used to enrich CD4+ T cells, after which naive cells were positively selected on CD45RA and the negative fraction became the memory subset. After blood collection by leukapheresis, PBMCs were isolated using Ficoll-Histopaque density gradient centrifugation and then cryopreserved in the vapor phase of liquid nitrogen. Purity and quantity of every magnetically sorted T cell population were checked by analytical flow cytometry. Each sorted fraction had its genomic DNA isolated and then quantified by UV absorbance on a Nanodrop 2000c. General study outcomes and caveats: Roughly 5% of naive CD4, 3% to 3.5% of naive CD8, roughly 2.5% of memory CD4, and roughly 0.4% of memory CD8 clonotypes were shared across a handful of donors. Incomplete sequencing was indicated by rarefaction of sorted-subset datasets, despite the large sequencing depth. Pairwise subsampling led to the expectation that sequencing depth would affect the degree of clonotype sharing among donors. Higher generation probabilities were observed for clonotypes shared by all four sorted-subset donors than for non-shared clonotypes. Because the study included a small number of donors, the genetic and exposure-history diversity represented was limited. Naive subsets generally had larger estimated clonotype richness than memory subsets. Sampling was restricted to blood, and TCR repertoires in tissues likely differ from the TCR repertoires found in blood.

From its cysteine to its phenylalanine, the CDR3 spans 12 amino acids. Left in the record is the CDR3 DNA by itself, 36 bases read in frame from the first base. The germline V end is reduced by 4 bases and the J end by 7 bases; junction bases left unmatched: 4. Taken from the germline V gene, the CDR1 and CDR2 loops are SGHRS and YFSETQ. Input material: naive CD4+ T cells sorted from blood. The cell subset or site label for this specimen denotes: CD45RA+ positively selected. This TCR was recovered from a man younger than 30 in good health. Recombination joined TRBV5-1 with TRBJ2-7; the junction holds 8 bases that match TRBD1. CDR3 protein: CASSQDREEQYF. The DNA sequence is given as TGCGCCAGCAGCCAGGACAGGGAAGAGCAGTACTTC.